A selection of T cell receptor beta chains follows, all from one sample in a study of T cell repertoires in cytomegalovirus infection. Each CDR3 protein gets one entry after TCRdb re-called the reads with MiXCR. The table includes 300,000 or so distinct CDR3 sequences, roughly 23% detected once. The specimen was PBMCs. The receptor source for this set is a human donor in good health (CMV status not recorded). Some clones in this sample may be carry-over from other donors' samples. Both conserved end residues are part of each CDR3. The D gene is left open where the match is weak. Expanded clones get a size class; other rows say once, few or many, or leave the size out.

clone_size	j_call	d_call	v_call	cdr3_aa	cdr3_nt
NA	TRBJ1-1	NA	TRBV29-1	CSVLGGRGNTEAFF	TGCAGCGTCCTCGGGGGGCGAGGGAACACTGAAGCTTTCTTT
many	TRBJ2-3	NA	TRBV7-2	CASSLYPIGGATDTQYF	TGTGCCAGCAGCTTATATCCGATCGGCGGGGCCACAGATACGCAGTATTTT
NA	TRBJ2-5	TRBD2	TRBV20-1	CSPRTLAGGPLETQYF	TGCAGTCCTAGGACCCTAGCGGGAGGGCCTTTGGAGACCCAGTACTTC
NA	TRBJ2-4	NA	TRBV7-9	CASSPEGGGGIKNIQYF	TGTGCCAGCAGCCCAGAAGGGGGTGGTGGAATCAAAAACATTCAGTACTTC
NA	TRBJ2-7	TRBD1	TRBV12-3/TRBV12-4	CASSSKGTVSEQYF	TGTGCCAGCAGTTCCAAGGGGACAGTAAGCGAGCAGTACTTC
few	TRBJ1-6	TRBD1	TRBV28	CASSSDRGLYNSPLHF	TGTGCCAGCAGTAGTGACAGGGGGTTATATAATTCACCCCTCCACTTT
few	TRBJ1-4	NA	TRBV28	CASSLPGGVVEKLFF	TGTGCCAGCAGTTTACCTGGCGGAGTGGTAGAAAAACTGTTTTTT
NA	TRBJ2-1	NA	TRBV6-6	CATTTTHAGSYNEQFF	TGTGCCACCACCACAACCCATGCGGGCAGTTACAATGAGCAGTTCTTC
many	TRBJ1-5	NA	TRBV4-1	CASSSKVTNQPQHF	TGCGCCAGCAGCTCTAAGGTCACCAATCAGCCCCAGCATTTT
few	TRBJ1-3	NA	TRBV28	CASSFQGTGNTIYF	TGTGCCAGCAGTTTTCAGGGTACCGGAAACACCATATATTTT
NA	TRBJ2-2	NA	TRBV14	CASARAETNTGELFF	TGTGCCAGCGCCCGAGCGGAGACCAACACCGGGGAGCTGTTTTTT
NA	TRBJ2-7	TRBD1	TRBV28	CASSLGSGRGISEQYF	TGTGCCAGCAGTTTAGGTTCTGGCAGGGGGATCTCCGAGCAGTACTTC
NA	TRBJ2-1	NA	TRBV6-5	CATKTDYNEQFF	TGTGCCACCAAGACAGACTACAATGAGCAGTTCTTC
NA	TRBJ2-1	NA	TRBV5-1	CASSLGGRANNEQFF	TGCGCCAGCAGCTTGGGTGGGAGAGCGAACAATGAGCAGTTCTTC
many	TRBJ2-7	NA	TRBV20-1	CSARDQPFTYEQYF	TGCAGTGCTAGAGATCAGCCCTTCACCTACGAGCAGTACTTC
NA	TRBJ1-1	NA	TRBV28	CASGAGGRNTEAFF	TGTGCCAGCGGCGCGGGGGGCAGGAACACTGAAGCTTTCTTT
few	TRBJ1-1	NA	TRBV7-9	CASSPTGTAEAFF	TGTGCCAGCAGCCCTACCGGGACCGCTGAAGCTTTCTTT
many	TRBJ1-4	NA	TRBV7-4	CASSLSRNNEKLFF	TGTGCCAGCAGCTTATCTCGTAATAATGAAAAACTGTTTTTT
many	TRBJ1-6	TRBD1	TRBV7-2	CASSSDRGLDSPLHF	TGTGCCAGCAGTTCTGACAGGGGGCTTGATTCACCCCTCCACTTT
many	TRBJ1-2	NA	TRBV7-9	CASSFNYGYTF	TGTGCCAGCAGCTTCAACTATGGCTACACCTTC
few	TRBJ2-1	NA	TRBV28	CASIGSPTNEQFF	TGTGCCAGCATTGGTAGCCCTACTAATGAGCAGTTCTTC
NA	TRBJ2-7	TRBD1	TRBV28	CASSDRVPRNQQYF	TGTGCCAGCAGCGACAGGGTGCCGAGAAATCAGCAGTACTTC
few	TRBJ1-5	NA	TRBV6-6	CASSGSGQQPQHF	TGTGCCAGCAGTGGGTCAGGGCAACAGCCCCAGCATTTT
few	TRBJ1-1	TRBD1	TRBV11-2	CASSLNRGWNTEAFF	TGTGCCAGCAGCTTAAACAGGGGATGGAACACTGAAGCTTTCTTT
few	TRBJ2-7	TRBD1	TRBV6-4	CASSGDRAAYEQYF	TGTGCCAGCAGTGGAGACAGGGCCGCCTACGAGCAGTACTTC
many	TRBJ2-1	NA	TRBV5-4	CASSLGLSDEQFF	TGTGCCAGCAGCTTGGGCCTATCGGATGAGCAGTTCTTC
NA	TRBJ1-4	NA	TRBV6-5	CASRGPPTNEKLFF	TGTGCCAGCCGGGGGCCTCCAACTAATGAAAAACTGTTTTTT
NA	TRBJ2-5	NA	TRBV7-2	CASSQGPQRTQYF	TGTGCCAGCAGCCAAGGGCCCCAGCGGACCCAGTACTTC
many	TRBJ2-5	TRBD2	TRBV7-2	CASSPPSGRETQYF	TGTGCCAGCAGCCCCCCTAGCGGGAGAGAGACCCAGTACTTC
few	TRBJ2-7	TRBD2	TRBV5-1	CASSLGTSTTEQYF	TGCGCCAGCAGCCTGGGGACTAGCACTACCGAGCAGTACTTC
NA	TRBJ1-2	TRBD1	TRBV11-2	CASSFGTGGLGYTF	TGTGCCAGCAGCTTCGGGACAGGGGGGCTCGGCTACACCTTC
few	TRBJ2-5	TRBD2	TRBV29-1	CSVASGSGETQYF	TGCAGCGTTGCAAGCGGGAGCGGAGAGACCCAGTACTTC
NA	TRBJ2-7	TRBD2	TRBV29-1	CSVGGSGGGYEQYF	TGCAGCGTTGGGGGCTCCGGCGGGGGCTACGAGCAGTACTTC
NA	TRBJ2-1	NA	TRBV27	CASSPLDPGDNEQFF	TGTGCCAGCAGTCCTCTTGATCCCGGAGATAATGAGCAGTTCTTC
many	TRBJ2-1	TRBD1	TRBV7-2	CASSLVGDSSYNEQFF	TGTGCCAGCAGCTTAGTCGGGGACAGCTCCTACAATGAGCAGTTCTTC
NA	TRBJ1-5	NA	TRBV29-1	CSVGGKNQPQHF	TGCAGCGTTGGGGGGAAGAATCAGCCCCAGCATTTT
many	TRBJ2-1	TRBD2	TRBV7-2	CASSFATSSGEQFF	TGTGCCAGCAGCTTCGCCACCTCTAGCGGCGAGCAGTTCTTC
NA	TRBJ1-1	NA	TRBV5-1	CASSPYTGTEAFF	TGCGCCAGCAGCCCTTATACGGGGACTGAAGCTTTCTTT
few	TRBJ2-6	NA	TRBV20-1	CSASLTESSGANVLTF	TGCAGTGCTAGTTTGACGGAAAGCTCTGGGGCCAACGTCCTGACTTTC
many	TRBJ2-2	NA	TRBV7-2	CASSTRVNTGELFF	TGTGCCAGCAGCACCAGGGTTAACACCGGGGAGCTGTTTTTT
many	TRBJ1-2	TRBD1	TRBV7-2	CASRSGTGTHYGYTF	TGTGCCAGCAGATCCGGGACAGGGACCCACTATGGCTACACCTTC
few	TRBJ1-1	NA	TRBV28	CASSTQGVGTEAFF	TGTGCCAGCAGTACACAGGGAGTTGGCACTGAAGCTTTCTTT
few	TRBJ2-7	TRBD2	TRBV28	CAAPPPRGRVPYEQYF	TGTGCCGCCCCCCCCCCCCGGGGGAGGGTTCCCTACGAGCAGTACTTC
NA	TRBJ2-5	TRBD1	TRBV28	CASSIDRAVQETQYF	TGTGCCAGCAGTATCGACAGGGCCGTCCAAGAGACCCAGTACTTC
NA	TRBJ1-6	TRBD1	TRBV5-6	CASRTDRVNSPLHF	TGTGCCAGCAGGACGGACAGGGTGAATTCACCCCTCCACTTT
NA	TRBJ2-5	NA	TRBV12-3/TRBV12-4	CASSSYRQGETQYF	TGTGCCAGCAGTTCCTATCGTCAAGGGGAGACCCAGTACTTC
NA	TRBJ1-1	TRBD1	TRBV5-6	CASSLQQGWTEAFF	TGTGCCAGCAGCCTTCAACAGGGGTGGACTGAAGCTTTCTTT
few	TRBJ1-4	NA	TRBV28	CASSFGAGAEKLFF	NA
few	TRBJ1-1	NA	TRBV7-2	CASSLGGVGNTEAFF	TGTGCCAGCAGCTTAGGTGGGGTTGGGAACACTGAAGCTTTCTTT
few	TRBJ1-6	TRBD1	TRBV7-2	CASSFTTGGLVPPLHF	TGTGCCAGCAGCTTTACGACAGGGGGCCTAGTGCCACCCCTCCACTTT
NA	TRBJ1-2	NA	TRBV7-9	CASSLDLEVIGYTF	TGTGCCAGCAGCTTAGATCTAGAGGTAATCGGCTACACCTTC